The next 29 T cell receptor beta chains were all read from a single sample in a study of blood T cell repertoires in COVID-19. Repertoires were generated with immunoSEQ multiplex PCR, while TCRdb's copy carries only in-frame clones and drops some. The sample lists about 230,000 clones; around 80% were seen once. The sequenced material came from peripheral blood. Receptors originate from a man between 40 and 49 years old who had recovered from COVID-19.

The chain has TRBV7-2 and TRBJ2-5; 9 nucleotides align to TRBD2. This CDR3 has 15 residues. V was pared by 3 bases and J by 4 bases, with 6 bases of the junction left unmatched. Germline assignment: CDR1 SGHTA and CDR2 FQGNSA. CDR3 in DNA: TGTGCCAGCAGCTTTCGCGGGAGGGAAGGAGAGACCCAGTACTTC. This encodes CASSFRGREGETQYF.

CDR3 nucleotide sequence: TGTGCCAGCAGCCTTAGCGGGGGGGCCGGAGATACGCAGTATTTT. Protein: CASSLSGGAGDTQYF. This sequence joins TRBV7-2 and TRBJ2-3; 11 bases agree with TRBD2. V lost 5 bases to trimming and J lost 5 bases; unmatched junction nucleotides: 6. Germline CDR1 and CDR2: SGHTA and FQGNSA. This CDR3 contains 15 residues.

The chain joins TRBV9 to TRBJ2-1, with 12 bases matching TRBD2. The ends lost 0 bases at V and 0 bases at J; junction bases unmatched: 10. The CDR3 runs 20 residues. CDR1 and CDR2 (germline): SGDLS, YYNGEE. The CDR3 is CASSVASWTSGKSSYNEQFF. As DNA, the CDR3 is TGTGCCAGCAGCGTAGCCTCGTGGACTAGCGGGAAGAGCTCCTACAATGAGCAGTTCTTC.

This clone was seen only a few times. This rearrangement joins TRBV19 to TRBJ1-3; 9 bases agree with TRBD1. There are 16 residues in the CDR3. Trimming cost V 0 bases and J 8 bases; bases outside gene matches: 8. Germline V CDR1 and CDR2: LNHDA, SQIVND (reference sequence). The CDR3 is CASSIDIRDRVYTIYF. The CDR3 region has the DNA TGTGCCAGTAGTATAGATATCCGGGACAGGGTATACACCATATATTTT.

The chain links TRBV6-2 or TRBV6-3 to TRBJ1-5; weak D call: TRBD1 (6 bases). Germline V gives CDR1 MNHEY, CDR2 SVGEGT. V was clipped by 5 bases and J by 5 bases, with 10 bases between them. The CDR3 is made up of 13 amino acids. CDR3 loop: CASSRAGDQPQHF. DNA for the CDR3: TGTGCCAGCAGTCGCGCAGGGGATCAGCCCCAGCATTTT.

The V and J genes are TRBV29-1 and TRBJ1-2; perhaps TRBD1 as D (5 bases). V was pared by 0 bases and J by 13 bases, with 12 bases between. The CDR3 is made up of 11 amino acids. Germline loops: CDR1 SQVTM, CDR2 ANQGSEA. CDR3 sequence reads: CSVEDGGRGTF. The CDR3 DNA is TGCAGCGTTGAAGACGGGGGACGGGGCACCTTC.

This clone was found once. This chain uses TRBV20-1 with TRBJ2-1; D is undetermined. CDR1 and CDR2 (germline): DFQATT, SNEGSKA (reference sequence). The CDR3 loop spans 13 amino acids. With 3 bases removed from V and 7 bases from J, the gap between germline ends came to 13 bases. The CDR3 loop is CSASIAALNEQFF. The CDR3 bases are TGCAGTGCTAGTATCGCGGCACTTAATGAGCAGTTCTTC.

This chain uses TRBV7-8 with TRBJ2-7, with 7 bases aligning to TRBD2. Germline V gene sequence: CDR1 SGHVS, CDR2 FQNEAQ. This CDR3 contains 13 residues. Trimming at V came to 7 bases and at J to 4 bases, leaving 7 bases not matched to a gene. The CDR3 reads CASTYQAGYEQYF. Written as DNA, the CDR3 is TGTGCCAGCACCTACCAAGCGGGGTACGAGCAGTACTTC.

This clone was picked up a small number of times. This chain connects TRBV7-2 to TRBJ1-2, with unresolved D. Germline CDR1 reads SGHTA; CDR2 reads FQGNSA. Deletions cut 0 bases from V and 0 bases from J, with 5 bases between. This CDR3 is 14 amino acids long. The CDR3 spells CASSLAGPNYGYTF. The CDR3, as DNA: TGTGCCAGCAGCTTAGCTGGCCCTAACTATGGCTACACCTTC.

A single count supports this clone. V gene TRBV30 combines with J gene TRBJ2-3, with TRBD2 matching 7 bases. The germline CDR1 and CDR2 sequences are GTSNPN and SVGIG (reference sequence). CDR3 length: 15 residues. Trimming cost V 5 bases and J 0 bases; bases outside gene matches: 8. The CDR3 protein is CAWVREATSTDTQYF. In DNA, the CDR3 is TGTGCCTGGGTCCGGGAGGCCACTAGCACAGATACGCAGTATTTT.

The chain couples TRBV7-9 to TRBJ1-5, with D perhaps matching TRBD1 (5 bases). V was shortened by 8 bases and J by 5 bases, with 19 bases between the two germline ends. CDR1 is SEHNR and CDR2 is FQNEAQ in the germline V gene (reference sequence). CDR3 length equals 15 residues. CDR3 amino acids: CASSAPGTGDQPQHF. The CDR3 DNA follows: TGTGCCAGCTCAGCGCCCGGGACGGGGGATCAGCCCCAGCATTTT.

V gene TRBV29-1 combines with J gene TRBJ2-7, with 9 positions matching TRBD2. The CDR3 runs 12 residues. Germline V gene lookup returns CDR1 SQVTM and CDR2 ANQGSEA. The J segment lost 3 bases and the V segment lost 5 bases, leaving 2 bases of the junction unmatched. The CDR3 protein is CSVRLAVYEQYF. The CDR3 bases are TGCAGCGTTCGACTAGCGGTCTACGAGCAGTACTTC.

The chain combines TRBV4-3 with TRBJ2-3; TRBD2 agrees at 13 bases. Losses at the gene ends were 8 bases for V and 2 bases for J; bases not matched to a gene: 1. In germline, CDR1 is LGHNA, CDR2 YSLEER. This CDR3 has 14 residues. CDR3 region: CASGTSGNTDTQYF. Here the CDR3 DNA reads TGCGCCAGCGGGACTAGCGGGAACACAGATACGCAGTATTTT.

The chain links TRBV5-1 to TRBJ1-1; no reliable D call. The CDR3 is made up of 11 amino acids. Trimming stripped 4 bases from V and 8 bases from J, with 9 bases between. From germline, CDR1 is SGHRS and CDR2 YFSETQ. CDR3 protein: CASSANREAFF. Written as DNA, the CDR3 is TGCGCCAGCAGCGCGAACAGAGAAGCTTTCTTT.

The chain carries TRBV14 and TRBJ1-5; D remains unclear. The CDR3 has 12 residues. Germline CDR1 is SGHDN and CDR2 is FVKESK. V was pared by 4 bases and J by 7 bases, with 8 bases between. CDR3 residues: CASSLGGQPQHF. Written as DNA, the CDR3 is TGTGCCAGCAGCCTGGGAGGACAGCCCCAGCATTTT.

The V call is TRBV9, the J call TRBJ2-7; possibly TRBD2 for D (6 bases). CDR3 size: 14 residues. V dropped 4 bases and J dropped 6 bases, with 17 bases sitting between them. The germline CDR1 and CDR2 sequences are SGDLS and YYNGEE. The CDR3 region is CASSPRSGVSEQYF. The DNA of the CDR3 is TGTGCCAGCAGCCCAAGATCGGGGGTTAGCGAGCAGTACTTC.

V usage is TRBV6-5 and J usage is TRBJ1-5, with 8 bases identical to TRBD1. This CDR3 comprises 15 residues. V lost 5 bases and J lost 4; bases outside the gene matches: 7. In germline, CDR1 is MNHEY, CDR2 SVGAGI. CDR3 coding DNA: TGTGCCAGCAGTCCCCGGGGGACAGGTAATCAGCCCCAGCATTTT. Translation gives CASSPRGTGNQPQHF.

This chain uses TRBV29-1 with TRBJ2-1, with D perhaps matching TRBD2 (6 bases). CDR1 SQVTM and CDR2 ANQGSEA come from the germline V gene. Trimming took off 6 bases at V and 4 bases at J, with 16 bases between the two ends. The CDR3 is 14 residues long. In nucleotides, the CDR3 is TGCAGCGTCAGGAGGGGAACGGGGTACAATGAGCAGTTCTTC. It encodes CSVRRGTGYNEQFF.

The J gene is TRBJ1-2, the V gene TRBV11-2; D possibly corresponds to TRBD1 (6 bases). Trimming stripped 4 bases from V and 3 bases from J, with 15 bases between. The CDR3 contains 15 residues. CDR1 is SGHAT, CDR2 FQNNGV, per germline. CDR3 region: CASSSYRDTYYGYTF. The CDR3 DNA reads as TGTGCCAGCAGCTCCTACCGGGACACATACTATGGCTACACCTTC.

This rearrangement joins TRBV5-1 to TRBJ1-4; D is possibly TRBD1 (6 bases). Between the trimmed V and J ends, which lost 2 bases and 5 bases, there was a span of 13 bases. Germline CDR1 reads SGHRS; CDR2 reads YFSETQ. This CDR3 comprises 15 residues. As DNA, the CDR3 is TGCGCCAGCAGCTTAATAGTGGGGGCAAATGAAAAACTGTTTTTT. Translation gives CASSLIVGANEKLFF. The whole variable domain, filled in from reference TRBV5-1 and TRBJ1-4, reads KAGVTQTPRYLIKTRGQQVTLSCSPISGHRSVSWYQQTPGQGLQFLFEYFSETQRNKGNFPGRFSGRQFSNSRSEMNVSTLELGDSALYLCASSLIVGANEKLFFGSGTQLSVL.

This chain joins TRBV7-2 and TRBJ1-2; a possible D gene is TRBD1 (5 bases). The CDR3 loop spans 15 amino acids. Between the trimmed V and J ends, which lost 4 bases and 6 bases, there was a span of 18 bases. Germline CDR1 SGHTA, CDR2 FQGNSA. CDR3 residues: CASSWGAGEDNGYTF. CDR3 nucleotide sequence: TGTGCCAGCAGCTGGGGTGCGGGGGAAGACAATGGCTACACCTTC.

The genes are TRBV2 and TRBJ2-5; D remains unclear. Germline-derived CDR1 and CDR2 are SNHLY and FYNNEI. Trimming removed 4 bases from V and 3 bases from J, with 9 bases in between. The CDR3 is 13 amino acids. In DNA form, the CDR3 reads TGTGCCAGCAGTGTGGAGAGCGAAGAGACCCAGTACTTC. This encodes CASSVESEETQYF.

This clone was counted a single time. The J gene is TRBJ1-3, the V gene TRBV5-1; D is perhaps TRBD1 (6 bases). The CDR3 runs to 15 residues. Germline assignment: CDR1 SGHRS and CDR2 YFSETQ. Trimming took off 0 bases at V and 0 bases at J, with 7 bases between the two ends. The CDR3 here is CASSLGQDSGNTIYF. CDR3 DNA sequence: TGCGCCAGCAGCTTGGGACAGGACTCTGGAAACACCATATATTTT.

V usage is TRBV19 and J usage is TRBJ1-5, with D perhaps TRBD1 (6 bases). Germline V gene sequence: CDR1 LNHDA, CDR2 SQIVND (reference sequence). The V and J ends lost 2 bases and 5 bases respectively, with 13 bases between them. The CDR3 has 15 amino acids. CDR3 bases: TGTGCCAGTAGTATAATAACAGGGATGGATCAGCCCCAGCATTTT. This sequence encodes CASSIITGMDQPQHF.

The chain uses TRBV4-1 and TRBJ2-3; 8 bases fit TRBD1. The CDR3 has 16 amino acids. After removal of 1 base from V and 6 bases from J, the junction contained 9 bases not matched to a gene. The germline V gene encodes CDR1 MGHRA and CDR2 YSYEKL. CDR3 coding DNA: TGCGCCAGCAGCCAAGCAGGGGGCAGGGGTGGGGATACGCAGTATTTT. As protein: CASSQAGGRGGDTQYF.

The rearrangement links TRBV5-1 to TRBJ2-1; D may be TRBD2 (7 bases). This CDR3 is 16 amino acids long. Germline V gene sequence: CDR1 SGHRS, CDR2 YFSETQ. V was cut by 0 bases and J by 5 bases, with 15 bases left in between. CDR3 sequence reads: CASSLGGRGGDNEQFF. The DNA of the CDR3 is TGCGCCAGCAGCTTGGGGGGGCGCGGGGGTGACAATGAGCAGTTCTTC.

The chain joins TRBV4-3 to TRBJ2-3; 9 nucleotides match TRBD2. The ends lost 6 bases at V and 0 bases at J; junction bases unmatched: 7. Germline CDR1 LGHNA, CDR2 YSLEER. The CDR3 consists of 16 residues. CDR3 sequence: CASRGSGRPSTDTQYF. The DNA of the CDR3 is TGCGCCAGCAGGGGAAGCGGGAGGCCTAGCACAGATACGCAGTATTTT.

This rearrangement joins TRBV19 to TRBJ1-1; D unresolved. This CDR3 spans 14 amino acids. V lost 3 bases to trimming and J lost 1 base, with 9 bases between them. Germline V gene sequence: CDR1 LNHDA, CDR2 SQIVND (reference sequence). CDR3 nucleotide sequence: TGTGCCAGTAGTATGGGCCTTTGGAACACTGAAGCTTTCTTT. Protein: CASSMGLWNTEAFF. The full variable domain, with the rest looked up from reference TRBV19 and TRBJ1-1, is DGGITQSPKYLFRKEGQNVTLSCEQNLNHDAMYWYRQDPGQGLRLIYYSQIVNDFQKGDIAEGYSVSREKKESFPLTVTSAQKNPTAFYLCASSMGLWNTEAFFGQGTRLTVV.

The chain is built from TRBV5-1 and TRBJ2-5; TRBD2 matches 12 bases. Germline V gene lookup returns CDR1 SGHRS and CDR2 YFSETQ. V shed 4 bases, J shed 4 bases, and the junction held 5 bases outside the gene matches. This CDR3 region has 15 residues. CDR3 region: CASSPPGLAGETQYF. The CDR3 DNA is TGCGCCAGCAGCCCTCCGGGACTAGCGGGAGAGACCCAGTACTTC.